The 26 T cell receptor beta chains listed next were all sequenced from one sample in a study of T-cell reconstitution after alpha-beta-depleted transplantation in children. As it was prepared, the TCRbeta library received unique molecular identifiers. TCRdb fed the PCR reads into MiXCR, producing one record per CDR3 protein. Among about 610,000 distinct CDR3 sequences listed, 20% to 30% were seen once. Sequencing was performed on PBMCs, taken before TCRalphabeta/CD19-depleted stem cell transplant. The receptors come from a boy less than two years old with Wiskott-Aldrich syndrome, due to receive a stem cell transplant.

As for this clonotype: One junction end disagrees with the germline gene, perhaps due to a read error. The V and J genes are TRBV6-5 and TRBJ2-7, with 7 nucleotides matching TRBD1. CDR1 is MNHEY, CDR2 SVGAGI, per germline. The CDR3 has 12 amino acids. The CDR3 coding sequence is TGTGCCAGCAATTCGTACGGGACAGCCGCCAGCTTC. Translated: CASNSYGTAASF.

The rearrangement links TRBV27 to TRBJ1-2; D is unclear. This CDR3 spans 14 amino acids. V was pared by 5 bases and J by 5 bases, with 15 bases between. Germline V gene sequence: CDR1 MNHEY, CDR2 SMNVEV (reference sequence). The CDR3 is CASSLSGIGYGYTF. The CDR3, as DNA: TGTGCCAGCAGTCTCTCGGGCATCGGGTATGGCTACACCTTC.

The rearrangement joins TRBV10-3 to TRBJ2-1, with TRBD2 identical over 7 bases. Germline assignment: CDR1 ENHRY and CDR2 SYGVKD. This CDR3 is built from 15 residues. The junction had 7 bases not matched to a gene; V was cut back by 4 bases and J by 4 bases. CDR3 region: CAISANSGLYNEQFF. The DNA of the CDR3 is TGTGCCATCAGTGCGAATAGCGGGCTTTACAATGAGCAGTTCTTC.

In this sample, this clonotype turned up many times. The J gene is TRBJ2-4, the V gene TRBV27; 9 bases are shared with TRBD2. J lost 3 bases, V lost 0 bases, and 9 bases had no gene match. This CDR3 contains 18 residues. Per the germline V gene, CDR1 is MNHEY and CDR2 is SMNVEV (reference sequence). In nucleotides, the CDR3 is TGTGCCAGCAGTTTATCGGCTAGCGGGAAGGGTATCAAAAACATTCAGTACTTC. This sequence encodes CASSLSASGKGIKNIQYF.

A few counts support this clonotype. One end of the junction fails to match germline, which may point to a read error. This chain joins TRBV12-3 or TRBV12-4 and TRBJ2-5; 8 bases align to TRBD2. There are 13 residues in the CDR3. CDR3 in amino acids: CASSFSGKETQYF. Here the CDR3 DNA reads TGCGCCAGCAGCTTTAGCGGGAAGGAGACCCAGTACTTC.

This clonotype was seen only a few times. The chain couples TRBV12-3 or TRBV12-4 to TRBJ2-3, with 7 positions matching TRBD2. V lost 5 bases to trimming and J lost 4 bases; unmatched junction nucleotides: 6. CDR3 length: 14 amino acids. The CDR3, as DNA: TGTGCCAGCAGTGGGGGGGGAGGAGCAGATACGCAGTATTTT. Its protein is CASSGGGGADTQYF.

This chain uses TRBV6-1 with TRBJ2-7, with TRBD1 matching over 9 bases. J gave up 6 bases and V 5 bases, and 11 bases lay outside the gene matches. The CDR3 spans 15 residues. CDR1 is MNHNS, CDR2 SASEGT, per germline. The CDR3 sequence: CASSISGTGWLEQYF. The DNA of the CDR3 is TGTGCCAGCAGTATTTCCGGGACAGGGTGGCTCGAGCAGTACTTC.

This clonotype was recorded only once. CDR3 sequence reads: CASSLKRDQGNEQFF. CDR3 nucleotides: TGTGCCAGCAGCTTAAAGCGGGACCAAGGCAATGAGCAGTTCTTC. The genes are TRBV7-9 and TRBJ2-1; TRBD2 aligns across 7 bases. Germline V gene data show CDR1 as SEHNR and CDR2 as FQNEAQ (reference sequence). Unmatched junction bases numbered 7, after V lost 2 bases and J lost 6 bases. This CDR3 has 15 residues.

This clonotype has only a few counts. The rearrangement uses TRBV15 and TRBJ2-1, with a tentative D call TRBD2 (5 bases). The CDR3 loop spans 12 amino acids. Per germline, CDR1 LNHNV and CDR2 YYDKDF (reference sequence). V shed 5 bases and J shed 4 bases, with 6 bases lying between them. DNA for the CDR3: TGTGCCACCAGCGGGGAGTACAATGAGCAGTTCTTC. Amino acids: CATSGEYNEQFF.

This clonotype was observed a handful of times. The CDR3 reads CASRTGTRGLNEQFF. CDR3 nucleotide sequence: TGTGCCAGCCGAACCGGGACTAGAGGGTTGAATGAGCAGTTCTTC. The V and J genes are TRBV27 and TRBJ2-1, with TRBD2 matching over 8 bases. The germline V gene encodes CDR1 MNHEY and CDR2 SMNVEV (reference sequence). The J segment lost 7 bases and the V segment lost 8 bases, leaving 13 bases of the junction unmatched. CDR3 length: 15 amino acids.

This clonotype was detected a few times. The V and J genes are TRBV4-1 and TRBJ1-2; D not resolved. Looked up from germline, CDR1 is MGHRA and CDR2 is YSYEKL. This CDR3 has 17 residues. With 1 base removed from V and 1 base from J, the gap between germline ends came to 16 bases. CDR3 loop: CASSQVFGRKFNYGYTF. As DNA, the CDR3 is TGCGCCAGCAGCCAAGTCTTTGGCAGGAAGTTTAACTATGGCTACACCTTC.

The chain combines TRBV20-1 with TRBJ1-1; D might be TRBD1 (5 bases). The germline gives CDR1 DFQATT, CDR2 SNEGSKA (reference sequence). The CDR3 is 15 amino acids. V shed 0 bases and J shed 0 bases, with 11 bases lying between them. CDR3 sequence (DNA): TGCAGTGCTAGAGATCGGACATTTTTGAACACTGAAGCTTTCTTT. This gives the protein CSARDRTFLNTEAFF.

The chain uses TRBV6-2 or TRBV6-3 and TRBJ2-3; 7 bases align to TRBD1. Germline V gene sequence: CDR1 MNHEY, CDR2 SVGEGT. The CDR3 consists of 14 residues. With 2 bases clipped from V and 6 bases from J, the junction kept 5 bases outside the gene matches. The CDR3 DNA reads as TGTGCCAGCAGTTACGGATTCAGGGGGGATACGCAGTATTTT. This sequence encodes CASSYGFRGDTQYF.

The chain has TRBV7-9 and TRBJ1-2; the D gene is possibly TRBD1 (5 bases). The CDR3 extends over 16 amino acids. CDR1 is SEHNR and CDR2 is FQNEAQ in the germline V gene (reference sequence). Trimming removed 1 base from V and 0 bases from J, with 12 bases in between. CDR3 in amino acids: CASSLDAGRANYGYTF. CDR3 bases: TGTGCCAGCAGCTTAGATGCAGGGAGAGCTAACTATGGCTACACCTTC.

This chain links TRBV29-1 with TRBJ2-4; TRBD2 might be the D (6 bases). This CDR3 contains 14 residues. V lost 4 bases to trimming and J lost 0 bases, with 10 bases between them. Germline CDR1 and CDR2: SQVTM and ANQGSEA. CDR3 sequence (DNA): TGCAGCGTTGTGGGCGGGACAGCCAAAAACATTCAGTACTTC. Translating it yields CSVVGGTAKNIQYF.

The rearrangement uses TRBV12-3 or TRBV12-4 and TRBJ1-4, with TRBD1 as a possible D gene (5 bases). V gave up 5 bases and J gave up 2 bases, with 12 bases separating them. The CDR3 is made up of 15 amino acids. CDR3 bases: TGTGCCAGCAGTCCTACCGGGGCCACTAATGAAAAACTGTTTTTT. Translated: CASSPTGATNEKLFF.

The V gene is TRBV6-5, the J gene TRBJ2-7; tentative D call: TRBD1 (5 bases). CDR3 length: 14 residues. Germline-derived CDR1 and CDR2 are MNHEY and SVGAGI. The V and J ends lost 0 bases and 2 bases respectively, with 8 bases between them. Here the CDR3 DNA reads TGTGCCAGCAGTTACTCATGGGGCCCCTACGAGCAGTACTTC. Translation gives CASSYSWGPYEQYF.

The chain couples TRBV5-1 to TRBJ1-2; a weak D match, TRBD1 (6 bases). This CDR3 contains 16 residues. The germline V and J ends were trimmed by 7 bases and 5 bases, with 24 bases remaining between them. Per the germline V gene, CDR1 is SGHRS and CDR2 is YFSETQ. This chain's CDR3 is CASSTTGTSGGYGYTF. In DNA form, the CDR3 reads TGCGCCAGCTCAACAACCGGGACATCGGGGGGATATGGCTACACCTTC. The complete variable domain, with remaining parts taken from reference TRBV5-1 and TRBJ1-2, reads KAGVTQTPRYLIKTRGQQVTLSCSPISGHRSVSWYQQTPGQGLQFLFEYFSETQRNKGNFPGRFSGRQFSNSRSEMNVSTLELGDSALYLCASSTTGTSGGYGYTFGSGTRLTVV.

The rearrangement links TRBV4-1 to TRBJ2-7; 11 bases map to TRBD2. The V and J ends lost 4 bases and 0 bases, in that order; junction bases with no gene match: 5. This CDR3 has 16 amino acids. Germline-derived CDR1 and CDR2 are MGHRA and YSYEKL. CDR3 sequence: CASSPRLAGSSYEQYF. DNA for the CDR3: TGCGCCAGCAGCCCACGACTAGCGGGGAGCTCCTACGAGCAGTACTTC.

The chain links TRBV10-3 to TRBJ2-1, with D hard to call. Germline lookup yields CDR1 ENHRY and CDR2 SYGVKD. The CDR3 spans 13 residues. Trimming cost V 0 bases and J 8 bases, with 8 bases left between them. The CDR3 region is CAISESRSYEQFF. The CDR3 DNA follows: TGTGCCATCAGTGAGTCCCGGAGCTATGAGCAGTTCTTC.

This chain connects TRBV5-1 to TRBJ2-7; possible D gene TRBD2, 6 bases. The CDR3 length is 13 residues. V was cut by 4 bases and J by 4 bases, with 12 bases left in between. Germline CDR1 and CDR2: SGHRS and YFSETQ. The CDR3: CASSTGTLYEQYF. CDR3 DNA: TGCGCCAGCAGCACCGGGACTCTATACGAGCAGTACTTC.

This clonotype appeared a few times. V gene TRBV18 combines with J gene TRBJ2-7; D call uncertain. V lost 2 bases to trimming and J lost 2 bases, with 4 bases between them. Germline V gene data show CDR1 as KGHSH and CDR2 as LQKENI. There are 12 residues in the CDR3. This chain's CDR3 is CASSPSPYEQYF. The CDR3 DNA follows: TGTGCCAGCTCACCATCCCCCTACGAGCAGTACTTC.

This clonotype was counted between two and nine times. The chain joins TRBV7-2 to TRBJ2-5; 12 bases fit TRBD2. Unmatched junction bases numbered 0, after V lost 6 bases and J lost 4 bases. From germline, CDR1 is SGHTA and CDR2 FQGNSA. The CDR3 covers 13 residues. DNA of the CDR3: TGTGCCAGCAGACTAGCGGGAGGAGAGACCCAGTACTTC. It is translated as CASRLAGGETQYF.

This clonotype was seen more than once but under ten times. Mismatch with germline at one junction end may stem from a read error. The V gene is TRBV5-1, the J gene TRBJ2-7; 7 positions match TRBD1. The length of the CDR3 is 14 residues. Germline V CDR1 and CDR2: SGHRS, YFSETQ. For the CDR3, the DNA is TGTGCCAGCAGTTTAGGGGGACAGTCCTACGAGCAGTACTTC. The encoded protein is CASSLGGQSYEQYF.

The gene calls are TRBV25-1 and TRBJ2-3; 7 positions agree with TRBD2. The CDR3 contains 13 residues. CDR1 and CDR2 from the germline V gene are MGHDK and SYGVNS. V was clipped by 8 bases and J by 0 bases; unmatched bases: 2. For the CDR3, the DNA is TGTGCCAGCCGGACTAGTAGCACAGATACGCAGTATTTT. It encodes CASRTSSTDTQYF.

This clonotype showed up just a few times. The rearrangement joins TRBV20-1 to TRBJ1-6; perhaps TRBD1 as D (6 bases). V lost 6 bases, J lost 0 bases, and 9 bases lay in between. From germline, CDR1 is DFQATT and CDR2 SNEGSKA (reference sequence). The CDR3 spans 14 residues. CDR3 region: CSARTASYNSPLHF. CDR3 bases: TGCAGTGCCCGGACAGCCTCCTATAATTCACCCCTCCACTTT.